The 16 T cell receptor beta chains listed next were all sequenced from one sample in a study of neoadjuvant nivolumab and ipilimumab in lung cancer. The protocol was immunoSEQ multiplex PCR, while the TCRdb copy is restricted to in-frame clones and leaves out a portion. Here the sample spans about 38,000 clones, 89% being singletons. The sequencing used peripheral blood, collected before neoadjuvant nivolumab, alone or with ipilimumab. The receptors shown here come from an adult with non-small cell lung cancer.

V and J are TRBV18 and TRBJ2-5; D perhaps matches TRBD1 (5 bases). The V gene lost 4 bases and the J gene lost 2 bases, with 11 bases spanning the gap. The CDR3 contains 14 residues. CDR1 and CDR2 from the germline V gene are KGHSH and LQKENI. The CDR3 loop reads CASSRGGSQETQYF. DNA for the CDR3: TGTGCCAGCTCACGGGGCGGAAGTCAAGAGACCCAGTACTTC.

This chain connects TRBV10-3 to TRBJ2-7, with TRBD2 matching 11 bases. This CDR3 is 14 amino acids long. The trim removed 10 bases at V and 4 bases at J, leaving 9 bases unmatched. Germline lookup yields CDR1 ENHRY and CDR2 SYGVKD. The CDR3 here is CASAATSGRYEQYF. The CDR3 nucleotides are TGTGCCAGCGCGGCCACTAGCGGGAGATACGAGCAGTACTTC.

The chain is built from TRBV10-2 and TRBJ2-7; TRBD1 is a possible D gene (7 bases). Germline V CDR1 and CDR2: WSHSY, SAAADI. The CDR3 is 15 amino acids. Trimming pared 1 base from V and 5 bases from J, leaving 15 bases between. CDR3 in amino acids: CASSEYAEGANEQYF. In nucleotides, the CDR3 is TGCGCCAGCAGTGAGTACGCGGAGGGGGCCAACGAGCAGTACTTC.

The CDR3 reads CASRAGVTSAGGEETQYF. For the CDR3, the DNA is TGTGCCAGCAGGGCAGGGGTTACTTCAGCGGGAGGGGAAGAGACCCAGTACTTC. The genes are TRBV7-2 and TRBJ2-5; 10 bases agree with TRBD2. The CDR3 loop spans 18 amino acids. Germline CDR1 reads SGHTA; CDR2 reads FQGNSA. V lost 6 bases and J lost 3; bases outside the gene matches: 16.

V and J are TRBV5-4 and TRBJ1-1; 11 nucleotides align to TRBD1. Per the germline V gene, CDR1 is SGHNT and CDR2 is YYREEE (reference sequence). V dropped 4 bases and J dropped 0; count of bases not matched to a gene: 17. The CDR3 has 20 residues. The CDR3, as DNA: TGTGCCAGCAGCGCCTCCTCTTTACCGGGACAGGGGGTAATGAACACTGAAGCTTTCTTT. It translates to CASSASSLPGQGVMNTEAFF.

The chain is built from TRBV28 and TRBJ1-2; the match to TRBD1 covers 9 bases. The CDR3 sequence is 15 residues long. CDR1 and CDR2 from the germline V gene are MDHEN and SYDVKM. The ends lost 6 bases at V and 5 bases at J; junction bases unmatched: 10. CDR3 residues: CASSPGTGTGYGYTF. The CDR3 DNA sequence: TGTGCCAGCAGCCCTGGGACAGGGACAGGGTATGGCTACACCTTC.

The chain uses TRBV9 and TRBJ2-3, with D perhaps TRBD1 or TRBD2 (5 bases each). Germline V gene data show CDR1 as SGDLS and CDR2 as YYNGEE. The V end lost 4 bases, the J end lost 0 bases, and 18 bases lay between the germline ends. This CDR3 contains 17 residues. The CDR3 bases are TGTGCCAGCAGCAACACCGGGACGCAGTCTAGCACAGATACGCAGTATTTT. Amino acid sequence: CASSNTGTQSSTDTQYF.

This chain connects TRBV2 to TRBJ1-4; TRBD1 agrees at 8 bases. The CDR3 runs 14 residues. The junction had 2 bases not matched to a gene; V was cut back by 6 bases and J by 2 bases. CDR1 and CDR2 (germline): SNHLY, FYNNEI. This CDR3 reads CASRQGATNEKLFF. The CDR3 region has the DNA TGTGCCAGCAGGCAGGGGGCCACTAATGAAAAACTGTTTTTT. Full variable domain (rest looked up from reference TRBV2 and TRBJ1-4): EPEVTQTPSHQVTQMGQEVILRCVPISNHLYFYWYRQILGQKVEFLVSFYNNEISEKSEIFDDQFSVERPDGSNFTLKIRSTKLEDSAMYFCASRQGATNEKLFFGSGTQLSVL.

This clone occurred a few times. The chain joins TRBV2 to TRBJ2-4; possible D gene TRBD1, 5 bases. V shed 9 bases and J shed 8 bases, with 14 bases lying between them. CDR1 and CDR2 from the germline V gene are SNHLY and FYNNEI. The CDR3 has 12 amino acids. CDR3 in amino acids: CASAGQGDIQYF. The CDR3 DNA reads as TGTGCCAGTGCTGGGCAGGGTGACATTCAGTACTTC.

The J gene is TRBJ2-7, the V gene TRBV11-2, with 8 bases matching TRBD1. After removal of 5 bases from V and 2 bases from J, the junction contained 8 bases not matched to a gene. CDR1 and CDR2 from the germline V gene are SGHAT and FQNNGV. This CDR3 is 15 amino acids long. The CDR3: CASSGQGTVTYEQYF. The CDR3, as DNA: TGTGCCAGCAGCGGACAGGGTACGGTGACCTACGAGCAGTACTTC. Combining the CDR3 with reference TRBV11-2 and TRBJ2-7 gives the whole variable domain EAGVAQSPRYKIIEKRQSVAFWCNPISGHATLYWYQQILGQGPKLLIQFQNNGVVDDSQLPKDRFSAERLKGVDSTLKIQPAKLEDSAVYLCASSGQGTVTYEQYFGPGTRLTVT.

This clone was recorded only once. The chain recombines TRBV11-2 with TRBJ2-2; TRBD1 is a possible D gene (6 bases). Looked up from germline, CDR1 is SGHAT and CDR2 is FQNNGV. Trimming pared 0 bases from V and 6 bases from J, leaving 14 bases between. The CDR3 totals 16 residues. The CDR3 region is CASSLDRGHAPGELFF. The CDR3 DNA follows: TGTGCCAGCAGCTTAGATCGGGGACATGCCCCCGGGGAGCTGTTTTTT.

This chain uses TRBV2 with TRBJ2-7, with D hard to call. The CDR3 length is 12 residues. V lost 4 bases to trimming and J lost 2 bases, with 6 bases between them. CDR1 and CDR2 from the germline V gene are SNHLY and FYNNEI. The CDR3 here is CASSVYAYEQYF. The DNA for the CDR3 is TGTGCCAGCAGTGTATACGCCTACGAGCAGTACTTC.

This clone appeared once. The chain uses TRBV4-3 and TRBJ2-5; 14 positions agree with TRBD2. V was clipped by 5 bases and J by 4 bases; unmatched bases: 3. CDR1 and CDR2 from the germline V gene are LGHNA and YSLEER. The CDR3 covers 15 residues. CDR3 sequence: CASSTTSGRGETQYF. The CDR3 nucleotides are TGCGCCAGCAGCACGACTAGCGGGAGGGGAGAGACCCAGTACTTC.

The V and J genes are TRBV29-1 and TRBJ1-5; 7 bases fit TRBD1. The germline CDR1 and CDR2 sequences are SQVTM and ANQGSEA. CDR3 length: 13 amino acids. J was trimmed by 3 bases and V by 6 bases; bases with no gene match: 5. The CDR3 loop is CSVATGLNQPQHF. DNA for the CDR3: TGCAGCGTCGCGACAGGGCTCAATCAGCCCCAGCATTTT. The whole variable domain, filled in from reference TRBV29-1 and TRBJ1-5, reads SAVISQKPSRDICQRGTSLTIQCQVDSQVTMMFWYRQQPGQSLTLIATANQGSEATYESGFVIDKFPISRPNLTFSTLTVSNMSPEDSSIYLCSVATGLNQPQHFGDGTRLSIL.

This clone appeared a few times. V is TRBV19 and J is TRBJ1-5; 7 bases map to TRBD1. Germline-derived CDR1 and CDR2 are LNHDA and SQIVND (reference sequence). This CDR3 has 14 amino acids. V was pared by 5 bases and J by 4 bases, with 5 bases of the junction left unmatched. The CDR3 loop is CASSEQTGNQPQHF. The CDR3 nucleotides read TGTGCCAGTAGTGAACAGACAGGGAATCAGCCCCAGCATTTT. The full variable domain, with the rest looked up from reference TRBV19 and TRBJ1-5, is DGGITQSPKYLFRKEGQNVTLSCEQNLNHDAMYWYRQDPGQGLRLIYYSQIVNDFQKGDIAEGYSVSREKKESFPLTVTSAQKNPTAFYLCASSEQTGNQPQHFGDGTRLSIL.

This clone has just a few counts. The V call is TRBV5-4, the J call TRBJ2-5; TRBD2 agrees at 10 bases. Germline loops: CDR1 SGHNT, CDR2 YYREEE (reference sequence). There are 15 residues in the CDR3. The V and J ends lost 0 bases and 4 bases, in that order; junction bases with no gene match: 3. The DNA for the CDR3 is TGTGCCAGCAGCTTGGGACTAGCGGGTGGAGAGACCCAGTACTTC. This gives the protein CASSLGLAGGETQYF. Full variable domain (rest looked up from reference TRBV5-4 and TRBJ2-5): ETGVTQSPTHLIKTRGQQVTLRCSSQSGHNTVSWYQQALGQGPQFIFQYYREEENGRGNFPPRFSGLQFPNYSSELNVNALELDDSALYLCASSLGLAGGETQYFGPGTRLLVL.